These 12 T cell receptor beta chains originate from one sample sequenced in a study of blood T cell repertoires in COVID-19 (TCRdb year 2020). Library creation used the immunoSEQ multiplex PCR assay. In TCRdb, the immuneACCESS table is reduced to in-frame sequences with V and J assigned. These tables do not hold every clone; where another copy was compared, an unresolved V gene accounts for under half, and the others remain unexplained. This sample is represented by approximately 250,000 clones; about four fifths of them were singletons. The ten largest clones take up less than 2% of the sample. Sequenced input: peripheral blood. The source is a woman in her thirties or forties who had recovered from COVID-19.

The chain recombines TRBV19 with TRBJ2-3; D is possibly TRBD1 (5 bases). Per the germline V gene, CDR1 is LNHDA and CDR2 is SQIVND (reference sequence). The CDR3 sequence is 15 residues long. Trimming left V 3 bases short and J 8 bases short, with 18 bases between. The CDR3 loop is CASSIQGLGVGTQYF. For the CDR3, the DNA is TGTGCCAGTAGTATTCAGGGTCTGGGCGTCGGTACGCAGTATTTT.

The V call is TRBV9, the J call TRBJ1-2; TRBD1 might be the D (6 bases). Germline V gene sequence: CDR1 SGDLS, CDR2 YYNGEE. The CDR3 extends over 13 amino acids. Between the trimmed V and J ends, which lost 2 bases and 2 bases, there was a span of 7 bases. Here the CDR3 DNA reads TGTGCCAGCAGCGTCGGACAGAACTATGGCTACACCTTC. As protein: CASSVGQNYGYTF. Full variable domain (rest looked up from reference TRBV9 and TRBJ1-2): DSGVTQTPKHLITATGQRVTLRCSPRSGDLSVYWYQQSLDQGLQFLIQYYNGEERAKGNILERFSAQQFPDLHSELNLSSLELGDSALYFCASSVGQNYGYTFGSGTRLTVV.

Only one count was recorded for this clone. The chain has TRBV7-7 and TRBJ2-5; TRBD1 aligns across 10 bases. CDR3 length: 15 residues. Germline CDR1 SSHAT, CDR2 FNYEAQ (reference sequence). With V trimmed by 5 bases and J by 1 base, 4 bases remained unmatched. CDR3 amino acids: CASSRDRGGQETQYF. The DNA for the CDR3 is TGTGCCAGCAGCCGGGACAGGGGTGGCCAAGAGACCCAGTACTTC.

The chain carries TRBV5-1 and TRBJ1-4; D is unresolved. Looked up from germline, CDR1 is SGHRS and CDR2 is YFSETQ. V was clipped by 1 base and J by 0 bases, with 10 bases between them. This CDR3 region has 16 residues. CDR3 in amino acids: CASSLRQVATNEKLFF. Here the CDR3 DNA reads TGCGCCAGCAGCTTGCGGCAGGTCGCAACTAATGAAAAACTGTTTTTT.

In its sample, this clone was seen a few times. The rearrangement links TRBV5-6 to TRBJ2-5; 7 bases are a match to TRBD1. Germline V lookup: CDR1 SGHDT, CDR2 YYEEEE. The CDR3 covers 13 residues. V was pared by 6 bases and J by 0 bases, with 2 bases of the junction left unmatched. CDR3 sequence: CASKGQNQETQYF. The CDR3 coding sequence is TGTGCCAGCAAGGGACAGAACCAAGAGACCCAGTACTTC. The full variable domain, rest sourced from reference TRBV5-6 and TRBJ2-5, is DAGVTQSPTHLIKTRGQQVTLRCSPKSGHDTVSWYQQALGQGPQFIFQYYEEEERQRGNFPDRFSGHQFPNYSSELNVNALLLGDSALYLCASKGQNQETQYFGPGTRLLVL.

This clone came up once. V usage is TRBV5-4 and J usage is TRBJ1-2; maybe TRBD1 (5 bases). Germline V gene sequence: CDR1 SGHNT, CDR2 YYREEE (reference sequence). The length of the CDR3 is 16 residues. V was shortened by 6 bases and J by 7 bases, with 25 bases between the two germline ends. The CDR3 reads CASKLGGAGWIGGYTF. CDR3 sequence (DNA): TGTGCCAGCAAACTCGGAGGGGCAGGGTGGATCGGTGGCTACACCTTC.

The gene calls are TRBV2 and TRBJ2-6; no reliable D call. This CDR3 is built from 16 residues. Germline CDR1 reads SNHLY; CDR2 reads FYNNEI. Trimming left V 4 bases short and J 2 bases short, with 12 bases between. DNA for the CDR3: TGTGCCAGCAGTGCAGACTCCAACGCTGGGGCCAACGTCCTGACTTTC. This codes for CASSADSNAGANVLTF.

J is TRBJ1-6 and V is TRBV5-1; D remains unclear. The CDR3 covers 16 residues. Germline loops: CDR1 SGHRS, CDR2 YFSETQ. Trimming took 0 bases from V and 10 from J, leaving 17 bases between them. DNA of the CDR3: TGCGCCAGCAGCTTGGGGTTCCCATCTACTGAATCACCCCTCCACTTT. It codes for CASSLGFPSTESPLHF.

This clone was seen a single time. V usage is TRBV10-3 and J usage is TRBJ2-7, with 8 nucleotides matching TRBD1. Trimming removed 6 bases from V and 5 bases from J; junction bases left unmatched: 9. This CDR3 comprises 14 residues. Germline V gene data show CDR1 as ENHRY and CDR2 as SYGVKD. The CDR3 DNA follows: TGTGCCATCAGCGGACAGGGAAGGACCCACGAGCAGTACTTC. Its translation: CAISGQGRTHEQYF.

The chain carries TRBV2 and TRBJ1-6; D is ambiguous. This CDR3 spans 17 amino acids. Germline values: CDR1 SNHLY, CDR2 FYNNEI. Deletions cut 4 bases from V and 7 bases from J, with 20 bases between. The CDR3 sequence: CASSVNTEVLFNSPLHF. Here the CDR3 DNA reads TGTGCCAGCAGTGTTAATACGGAGGTGTTATTCAATTCACCCCTCCACTTT.

The rearrangement joins TRBV11-3 to TRBJ2-7; TRBD1 is a possible D gene (5 bases). Trimming cost V 8 bases and J 5 bases, with 19 bases left between them. Germline V lookup: CDR1 SGHNT, CDR2 YENEEA. The CDR3 sequence is 14 residues long. CDR3 region: CASQRGRAGHEQYF. The DNA for the CDR3 is TGTGCCAGCCAAAGGGGCCGCGCTGGCCACGAGCAGTACTTC.

This chain links TRBV18 with TRBJ2-7, with D tentatively TRBD1 (6 bases). Trimming left V 3 bases short and J 2 bases short, with 23 bases between. Germline V gives CDR1 KGHSH, CDR2 LQKENI. The CDR3 is 18 residues long. In nucleotides, the CDR3 is TGTGCCAGCTCACCGAGACAGTCGAGGGGGTCATCTCCCTACGAGCAGTACTTC. Its protein product is CASSPRQSRGSSPYEQYF.